The source of this T cell receptor beta chain is a study of blood T cells in healthy people across ages. It was with a sample-barcoded 5' primer and a J-beta primer mix that a second PCR of roughly 6 to 12 cycles was run. TCRdb passed the 5' RACE reads through MiXCR, listing each CDR3 protein once. The table shows fewer than 2 million distinct CDR3 sequences, with approximately 40% occurring only once. This clonotype was counted a few times. CDR1 is DFQATT, CDR2 SNEGSKA, per germline (reference sequence). Trimming left V 2 bases short and J 1 base short, with 18 bases between. The CDR3 totals 16 residues.

This chain uses TRBV20-1 with TRBJ2-7; D perhaps matches TRBD1 (6 bases). The sample comprised blood. This TCR was recovered from a human donor in good health. CDR3 coding DNA: TGCAGTGCTAGAAATCCCTCGACAGGTTATTCCTACGAGCAGTACTTC. It specifies CSARNPSTGYSYEQYF.